Here is one T cell receptor beta chain with its context. Its antigen is still unknown. These data belong to a study of cytomegalovirus exposure and HLA in healthy donors. Study in general: HLA-typed donors were the source of approximately 85 million unique TCRs held in an early data release.

Trimming shortened V by 0 bases and J by 0 bases, and 10 bases separated the two germline ends. Per the germline V gene, CDR1 is SGHNT and CDR2 is YYREEE (reference sequence). The CDR3 is 17 amino acids. Findings and caveats of the study: Within an earlier analysis, most TCR beta V segments proved productive either about 87% or about 30% of the time. In a later analysis, TCR beta V- and J-gene trimming showed a link to a missense DCLRE1C variant. Upon later analysis, TCR association rates were observed to vary by HLA locus, being highest for DRB1 and lowest for HLA-C.

Researchers ran the PCR with 60 Vbeta and 13 Jbeta primers. TCRdb's copy holds only in-frame clones and misses some; the assay was immunoSEQ multiplex PCR. The sample yields 150,000 or so clones, roughly 72% seen once. This chain uses TRBV5-4 with TRBJ1-6; no reliable D call. This sequence originates from a man aged 25 to 40 in good health and CMV-seronegative. The sequencing input was PBMCs. The CDR3 region is CASSLGAGSSYNSPLHF. The CDR3 DNA is TGTGCCAGCAGCTTGGGGGCGGGGAGCTCCTATAATTCACCCCTCCACTTT.